The 31 T cell receptor beta chains reported below all come from one sample, sequenced in a study of T cells in Graves' hyperthyroidism and ophthalmopathy. Researchers amplified the TCR beta CDR3 regions from RNA transcripts. Initially, a first-round RT-PCR of the TCR CDR3 employed the HTBI primer set. Each CDR3 protein is one row after TCRdb ran MiXCR on the multiplex PCR reads. Here the sample spans 250,000 to 300,000 distinct CDR3 sequences, roughly an eighth being singletons. The sample was blood. The source is a woman aged 40 to 50 with Graves' hyperthyroidism.

To note about this clonotype: This may be a read error, as it is one base from a much larger clone. V and J are TRBV29-1 and TRBJ1-5; 8 positions agree with TRBD1. The CDR3 runs 13 residues. Germline V gene sequence: CDR1 SQVTM, CDR2 ANQGSEA. CDR3 in amino acids: CSVGGQGNQPQNF. CDR3 coding DNA: TGCAGCGTTGGAGGACAGGGAAATCAGCCCCAGAATTTT.

At least ten counts were recorded for this clonotype. The chain links TRBV18 to TRBJ2-3; D gene uncertain. With 3 bases removed from V and 6 bases from J, the gap between germline ends came to 10 bases. CDR1 is KGHSH, CDR2 LQKENI, per germline. The CDR3 has 13 amino acids. The CDR3 DNA is TGTGCCAGCTCACCCCCTAGTGCGGATACGCAGTATTTT. Translated, it gives CASSPPSADTQYF. Drawing the rest from reference TRBV18 and TRBJ2-3, the complete variable domain is NAGVMQNPRHLVRRRGQEARLRCSPMKGHSHVYWYRQLPEEGLKFMVYLQKENIIDESGMPKERFSAEFPKEGPSILRIQQVVRGDSAAYFCASSPPSADTQYFGPGTRLTVL.

A word on this clonotype: Being one base from a much bigger clone, this may be a read error. The chain is built from TRBV28 and TRBJ1-1, with TRBD1 as a possible D gene (5 bases). The germline V gene has CDR1 MDHEN and CDR2 SYDVKM. CDR3 length: 15 amino acids. CDR3 sequence: CASNLRPLGVTGAFF. The CDR3 bases are TGTGCCAGCAACCTCAGGCCACTAGGGGTAACTGGAGCTTTCTTT.

The chain joins TRBV11-1 to TRBJ1-1, with TRBD1 matching 8 bases. Trimming at V came to 4 bases and at J to 1 base, leaving 5 bases not matched to a gene. The germline gives CDR1 SGHAT, CDR2 FQDESV (reference sequence). The CDR3 is 15 residues long. The CDR3 loop is CASSSRTGRNTEAFF. The CDR3 DNA reads as TGTGCCAGCAGCTCGAGGACAGGGAGGAACACTGAAGCTTTCTTT.

In this sample, this clonotype turned up many times. This rearrangement joins TRBV12-3 or TRBV12-4 to TRBJ1-1, with 7 positions matching TRBD1. After removal of 5 bases from V and 2 bases from J, the junction contained 5 bases not matched to a gene. This CDR3 has 14 residues. The CDR3 coding sequence is TGTGCCAGCAGTCCACAGGGGCGCAACACTGAAGCTTTCTTT. It translates to CASSPQGRNTEAFF.

This clonotype was recorded at least ten times. The chain recombines TRBV18 with TRBJ2-1; 9 bases agree with TRBD2. The CDR3 runs to 14 residues. V lost 7 bases and J lost 5; bases outside the gene matches: 6. Germline CDR1 reads KGHSH; CDR2 reads LQKENI. The CDR3 loop reads CASFPGLANNEQFF. The DNA for the CDR3 is TGTGCCAGCTTCCCGGGACTAGCTAACAATGAGCAGTTCTTC. The full variable domain, in which reference TRBV18 and TRBJ2-1 provide the parts outside the CDR3, is NAGVMQNPRHLVRRRGQEARLRCSPMKGHSHVYWYRQLPEEGLKFMVYLQKENIIDESGMPKERFSAEFPKEGPSILRIQQVVRGDSAAYFCASFPGLANNEQFFGPGTRLTVL.

This clonotype has at least ten counts. V gene TRBV2 combines with J gene TRBJ1-5; D is unresolved. CDR3 length equals 15 residues. Per the germline V gene, CDR1 is SNHLY and CDR2 is FYNNEI. The ends were cut back, 1 base at V and 2 bases at J, with 9 bases in the middle. This chain's CDR3 is CASSEEGPGNQPQHF. The CDR3 nucleotides read TGTGCCAGCAGTGAAGAGGGCCCGGGCAATCAGCCCCAGCATTTT. The entire variable domain, with the rest obtained from reference TRBV2 and TRBJ1-5, is as follows: EPEVTQTPSHQVTQMGQEVILRCVPISNHLYFYWYRQILGQKVEFLVSFYNNEISEKSEIFDDQFSVERPDGSNFTLKIRSTKLEDSAMYFCASSEEGPGNQPQHFGDGTRLSIL.

The CDR3 here is CASSERAGSNKNIQYF. For the CDR3, the DNA is TGTGCCAGCAGTGAGAGGGCAGGGTCTAACAAAAACATTCAGTACTTC. The V call is TRBV6-1, the J call TRBJ2-4; D is possibly TRBD1 or TRBD2 (5 bases each). The CDR3 covers 16 residues. Trimming cost V 3 bases and J 3 bases, with 15 bases left between them. The germline gives CDR1 MNHNS, CDR2 SASEGT.

There are many counts of this clonotype. This sequence joins TRBV2 and TRBJ1-4; 7 bases map to TRBD1. Trimming at V came to 8 bases and at J to 8 bases, leaving 8 bases not matched to a gene. CDR3 length: 13 amino acids. Looked up from germline, CDR1 is SNHLY and CDR2 is FYNNEI. CDR3 protein: CASEKGAREKLFF. CDR3 sequence (DNA): TGTGCCAGCGAGAAGGGGGCGAGAGAAAAACTGTTTTTT.

The chain combines TRBV19 with TRBJ2-1, with 9 bases matching TRBD1. V was clipped by 6 bases and J by 7 bases; unmatched bases: 10. The CDR3 length is 15 residues. Germline CDR1 LNHDA, CDR2 SQIVND (reference sequence). CDR3: CASRTGTGRSNEQFF. The CDR3 nucleotides read TGTGCCAGTAGGACCGGGACAGGGAGGTCAAATGAGCAGTTCTTC.

V gene TRBV20-1 combines with J gene TRBJ2-5; 8 bases match TRBD2. The ends lost 2 bases at V and 13 bases at J; junction bases unmatched: 15. Germline V gives CDR1 DFQATT, CDR2 SNEGSKA (reference sequence). The CDR3 consists of 14 residues. The DNA for the CDR3 is TGCAGTGCTAGAACCCAACTCCAAGCGGGAGAGGGGTACTTC. Translating gives CSARTQLQAGEGYF.

Many counts were recorded for this clonotype. This chain uses TRBV12-3 or TRBV12-4 with TRBJ2-3, with D maybe TRBD2 (6 bases). Trimming left V 5 bases short and J 4 bases short, with 13 bases between. The CDR3 has 14 amino acids. The DNA for the CDR3 is TGTGCCAGCAGTCCGGATACTAGCTCAGATACGCAGTATTTT. Translated: CASSPDTSSDTQYF.

This sequence joins TRBV19 and TRBJ2-4; 10 nucleotides match TRBD1. The CDR3 length is 19 residues. Germline V gives CDR1 LNHDA, CDR2 SQIVND (reference sequence). V gave up 2 bases and J gave up 0 bases; unmatched junction bases: 10. In DNA form, the CDR3 reads TGTGCCAGTAGTATAACGGTAGGGACAGGGGTACGAGCCAAAAACATTCAGTACTTC. Translation gives CASSITVGTGVRAKNIQYF.

This chain uses TRBV25-1 with TRBJ1-2; weak D call: TRBD1 (6 bases). The CDR3 is made up of 14 amino acids. Germline V gene lookup returns CDR1 MGHDK and CDR2 SYGVNS. V was clipped by 2 bases and J by 8 bases, with 15 bases between them. Written as DNA, the CDR3 is TGTGCCAGCAGTGAAGCCGGGGGCTGGGACGGCTACACCTTC. Its protein product is CASSEAGGWDGYTF.

This clonotype was recorded many times. The chain couples TRBV27 to TRBJ1-1, with 8 bases identical to TRBD1. This CDR3 spans 15 amino acids. J lost 0 bases, V lost 6 bases, and 6 bases had no gene match. Per the germline V gene, CDR1 is MNHEY and CDR2 is SMNVEV (reference sequence). The chain's CDR3 is CASRETGVMNTEAFF. The CDR3 DNA reads TGTGCCAGCAGAGAGACAGGGGTCATGAACACTGAAGCTTTCTTT.

The table lists this clonotype with a few counts. The chain joins TRBV12-3 or TRBV12-4 to TRBJ2-2, with D perhaps TRBD1 (6 bases). The CDR3 length is 13 residues. V was cut by 3 bases and J by 6 bases, with 8 bases left in between. The CDR3 DNA is TGTGCCAGCAGTTTCAACAGGGCCGGGGAGCTGTTTTTT. Its protein product is CASSFNRAGELFF.

This clonotype was detected ten times or more. V is TRBV2 and J is TRBJ2-1; the match to TRBD1 covers 7 bases. Germline V gene lookup returns CDR1 SNHLY and CDR2 FYNNEI. The V and J ends lost 8 bases and 8 bases, in that order; junction bases with no gene match: 6. The CDR3 is 12 residues long. The CDR3 bases are TGTGCCAGCGACAGGGAAAATTATGAGCAGTTCTTC. Translation gives CASDRENYEQFF.

This clonotype was seen only a few times. The chain couples TRBV20-1 to TRBJ1-5, with TRBD1 identical over 7 bases. Germline CDR1 DFQATT, CDR2 SNEGSKA (reference sequence). Germline trimming cut 6 bases from V and 6 bases from J; bases unmatched to any gene: 11. This CDR3 has 14 amino acids. DNA for the CDR3: TGCAGTGCCCGAGGGGGCCAGGAGACTCAGCCCCAGCATTTT. Amino acids: CSARGGQETQPQHF.

V is TRBV3-1 and J is TRBJ1-2, with TRBD1 matching 7 bases. The germline CDR1 and CDR2 sequences are LGHDT and YNNKEL (reference sequence). This CDR3 comprises 14 residues. V shed 5 bases, J shed 4 bases, and the junction held 7 bases outside the gene matches. The CDR3 bases are TGTGCCAGCAGCTCCCGGGACAGAAGCTATGGCTACACCTTC. Amino acid sequence: CASSSRDRSYGYTF.

This clonotype was recorded at least ten times. The chain links TRBV7-2 to TRBJ2-7, with D perhaps matching TRBD1 (5 bases). With 0 bases removed from V and 8 bases from J, the gap between germline ends came to 11 bases. Germline assignment: CDR1 SGHTA and CDR2 FQGNSA. The CDR3 loop spans 13 amino acids. Here the CDR3 DNA reads TGTGCCAGCAGCTTAGCGGTCAGGGAAAAGCAGTACTTC. Amino acid sequence: CASSLAVREKQYF. Supplemented by reference TRBV7-2 and TRBJ2-7, the full variable domain reads GAGVSQSPSNKVTEKGKDVELRCDPISGHTALYWYRQSLGQGLEFLIYFQGNSAPDKSGLPSDRFSAERTGGSVSTLTIQRTQQEDSAVYLCASSLAVREKQYFGPGTRLTVT.

The table lists this clonotype with a few counts. CDR3: CASSWGGEETQYF. CDR3 DNA: TGTGCCAGCAGTTGGGGGGGTGAAGAGACCCAGTACTTC. The rearrangement joins TRBV12-3 or TRBV12-4 to TRBJ2-5; 7 nucleotides line up with TRBD2. Germline trimming cut 4 bases from V and 3 bases from J; bases unmatched to any gene: 2. The CDR3 sequence is 13 residues long.

This clonotype was picked up many times. The chain combines TRBV20-1 with TRBJ1-6, with 9 bases lining up with TRBD1. This CDR3 comprises 16 residues. Germline CDR1 is DFQATT and CDR2 is SNEGSKA (reference sequence). J was trimmed by 5 bases and V by 3 bases; bases with no gene match: 8. The CDR3 sequence: CSARRPDRGDNSPLHF. The CDR3, as DNA: TGCAGTGCTAGGCGCCCCGACAGGGGGGATAATTCACCCCTCCACTTT.

This clonotype has a count of ten or more. This sequence joins TRBV7-9 and TRBJ1-2, with D unclear. This CDR3 region has 15 residues. V was trimmed by 2 bases and J by 3 bases, leaving 13 bases between them. CDR1 SEHNR and CDR2 FQNEAQ come from the germline V gene (reference sequence). In nucleotides, the CDR3 is TGTGCCAGCAGCTTAAATAGGAGGACGGACTATGGCTACACCTTC. This translates into CASSLNRRTDYGYTF.

This clonotype was observed many times. The chain is built from TRBV28 and TRBJ2-5, with D possibly being TRBD2 (6 bases). Germline loops: CDR1 MDHEN, CDR2 SYDVKM. Trimming took off 2 bases at V and 0 bases at J, with 13 bases between the two ends. This CDR3 spans 16 amino acids. Here the CDR3 reads CASSLGSGWYQETQYF. The CDR3 nucleotides are TGTGCCAGCAGTTTAGGTAGCGGTTGGTACCAAGAGACCCAGTACTTC.

This clonotype has ten or more counts. The rearrangement links TRBV2 to TRBJ2-3; 7 positions agree with TRBD1. Trimming at V came to 3 bases and at J to 4 bases, leaving 7 bases not matched to a gene. Germline assignment: CDR1 SNHLY and CDR2 FYNNEI. The CDR3 runs 15 residues. CDR3 region: CASSEQGVGSDTQYF. In DNA, the CDR3 is TGTGCCAGCAGTGAGCAGGGGGTAGGGTCAGATACGCAGTATTTT.

This clonotype was observed many times. The V and J genes are TRBV3-1 and TRBJ1-1; D is perhaps TRBD1 (5 bases). Germline values: CDR1 LGHDT, CDR2 YNNKEL (reference sequence). The V gene lost 0 bases and the J gene lost 5 bases, with 7 bases spanning the gap. The CDR3 is made up of 13 amino acids. The CDR3 DNA is TGTGCCAGCAGCCAAGACTGGGGGACTGAAGCTTTCTTT. Translated: CASSQDWGTEAFF. Full variable domain (rest looked up from reference TRBV3-1 and TRBJ1-1): DTAVSQTPKYLVTQMGNDKSIKCEQNLGHDTMYWYKQDSKKFLKIMFSYNNKELIINETVPNRFSPKSPDKAHLNLHINSLELGDSAVYFCASSQDWGTEAFFGQGTRLTVV.

The table lists this clonotype with many counts. The rearrangement links TRBV12-3 or TRBV12-4 to TRBJ1-5; the D gene is possibly TRBD1 (6 bases). The V end was cut by 6 bases, the J end by 5 bases, with 14 bases between. This CDR3 spans 14 amino acids. CDR3 DNA: TGTGCCAGCAGCCACGGACAGAGTTATCAGCCCCAGCATTTT. It is translated as CASSHGQSYQPQHF.

This clonotype was picked up many times. The J gene is TRBJ1-2, the V gene TRBV2; D gene uncertain. There are 12 residues in the CDR3. CDR1 is SNHLY and CDR2 is FYNNEI in the germline V gene. CDR3 in DNA: TGTGCTCGGAAGGGCGAACCTTATGGCTACACCTTC. Protein product: CARKGEPYGYTF.

Many counts were recorded for this clonotype. The gene calls are TRBV6-1 and TRBJ1-1; weak D call: TRBD1 (5 bases). This CDR3 has 14 residues. V lost 5 bases, J lost 5 bases, and 15 bases lay in between. Germline CDR1 MNHNS, CDR2 SASEGT. The CDR3 loop is CASSYAGKSTEAFF. The CDR3 nucleotides are TGTGCCAGCAGTTATGCAGGGAAATCGACTGAAGCTTTCTTT.

This clonotype was recorded many times. The chain carries TRBV20-1 and TRBJ2-7, with 12 bases lining up with TRBD2. V shed 6 bases, J shed 2 bases, and the junction held 5 bases outside the gene matches. CDR1 DFQATT and CDR2 SNEGSKA come from the germline V gene (reference sequence). The CDR3 covers 14 residues. The CDR3 DNA sequence: TGCAGTGCCACGACTAGCGGGAGACCCTACGAGCAGTACTTC. The encoded protein is CSATTSGRPYEQYF.

This clonotype has just a few counts. This sequence may be a read error, since a much larger clone differs from it by one base. This rearrangement joins TRBV29-1 to TRBJ2-5; D is possibly TRBD2 (6 bases). The germline V gene encodes CDR1 SQVTM and CDR2 ANQGSEA. There are 14 residues in the CDR3. CDR3 region: CSVVVGGVQEAQYF. In nucleotides, the CDR3 is TGCAGCGTTGTAGTAGGCGGGGTACAAGAGGCCCAGTACTTC.